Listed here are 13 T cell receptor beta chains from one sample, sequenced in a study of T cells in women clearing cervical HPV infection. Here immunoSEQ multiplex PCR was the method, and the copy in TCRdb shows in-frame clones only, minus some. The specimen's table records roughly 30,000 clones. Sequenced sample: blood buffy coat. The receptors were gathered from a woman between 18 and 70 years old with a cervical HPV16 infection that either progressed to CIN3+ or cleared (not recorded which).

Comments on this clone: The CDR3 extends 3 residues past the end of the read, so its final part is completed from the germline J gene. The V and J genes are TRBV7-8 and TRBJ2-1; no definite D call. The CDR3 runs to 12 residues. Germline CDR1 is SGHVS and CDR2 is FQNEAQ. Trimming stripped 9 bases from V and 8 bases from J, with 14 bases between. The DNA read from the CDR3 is TGTGCCAGTGCACCATTCACTTATGAG. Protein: CASAPFTYE. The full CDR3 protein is CASAPFTYEQFF.

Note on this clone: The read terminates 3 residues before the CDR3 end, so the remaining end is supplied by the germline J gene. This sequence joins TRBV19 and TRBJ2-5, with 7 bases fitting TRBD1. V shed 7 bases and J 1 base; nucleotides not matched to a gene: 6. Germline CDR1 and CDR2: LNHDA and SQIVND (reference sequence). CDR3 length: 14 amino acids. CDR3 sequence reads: CASTTGTAQETQYF. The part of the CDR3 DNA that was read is TGTGCCAGTACCACCGGGACAGCCCAAGAGACC.

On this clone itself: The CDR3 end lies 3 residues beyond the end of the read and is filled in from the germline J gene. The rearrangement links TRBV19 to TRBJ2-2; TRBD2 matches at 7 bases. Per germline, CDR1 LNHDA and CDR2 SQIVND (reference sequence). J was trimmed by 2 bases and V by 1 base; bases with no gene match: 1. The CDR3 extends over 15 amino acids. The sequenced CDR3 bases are TGTGCCAGTAGTATAGGACTAGCTAACACCGGGGAG. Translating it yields CASSIGLANTGE. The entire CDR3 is CASSIGLANTGELFF.

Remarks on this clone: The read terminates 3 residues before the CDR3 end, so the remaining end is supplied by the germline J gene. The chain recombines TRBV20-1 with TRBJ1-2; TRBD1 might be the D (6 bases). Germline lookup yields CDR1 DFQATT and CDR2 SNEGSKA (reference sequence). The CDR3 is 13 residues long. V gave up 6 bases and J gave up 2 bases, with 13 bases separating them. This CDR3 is CSAERQENYGYTF. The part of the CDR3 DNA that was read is TGCAGTGCCGAGAGACAGGAGAACTATGGC.

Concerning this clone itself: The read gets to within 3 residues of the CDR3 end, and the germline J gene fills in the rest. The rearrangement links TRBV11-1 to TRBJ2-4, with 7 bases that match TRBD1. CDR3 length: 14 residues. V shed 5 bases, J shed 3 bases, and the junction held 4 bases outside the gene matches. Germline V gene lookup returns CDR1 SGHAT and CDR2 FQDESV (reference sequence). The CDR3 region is CASSADRVKNIQYF. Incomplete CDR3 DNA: TGTGCCAGCAGCGCAGACAGGGTCAAAAACATT.

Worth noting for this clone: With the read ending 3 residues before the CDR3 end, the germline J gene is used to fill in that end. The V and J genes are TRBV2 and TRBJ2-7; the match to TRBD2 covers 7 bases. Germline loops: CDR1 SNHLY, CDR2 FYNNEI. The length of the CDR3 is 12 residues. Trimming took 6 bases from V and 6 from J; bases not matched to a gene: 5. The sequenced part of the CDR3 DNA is TGTGCCAGCAGCCAAACTAGCGCCGAG. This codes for CASSQTSAE. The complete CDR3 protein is CASSQTSAEQYF.

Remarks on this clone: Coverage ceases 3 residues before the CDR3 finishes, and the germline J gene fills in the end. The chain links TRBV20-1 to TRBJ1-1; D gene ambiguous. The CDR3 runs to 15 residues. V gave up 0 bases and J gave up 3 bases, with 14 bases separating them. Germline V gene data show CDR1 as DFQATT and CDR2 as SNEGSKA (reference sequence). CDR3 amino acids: CSARDPGVSDTEAFF. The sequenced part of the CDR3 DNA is TGCAGTGCTAGAGATCCCGGGGTCTCAGACACTGAA.

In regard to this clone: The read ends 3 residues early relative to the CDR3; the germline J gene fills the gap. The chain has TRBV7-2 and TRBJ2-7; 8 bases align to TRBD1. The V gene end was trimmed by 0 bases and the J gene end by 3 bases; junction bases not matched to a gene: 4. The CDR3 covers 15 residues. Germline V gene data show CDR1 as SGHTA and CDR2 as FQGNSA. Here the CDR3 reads CASSLAATGDYEQYF. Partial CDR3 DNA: TGTGCCAGCAGCTTAGCGGCGACAGGGGACTACGAG.

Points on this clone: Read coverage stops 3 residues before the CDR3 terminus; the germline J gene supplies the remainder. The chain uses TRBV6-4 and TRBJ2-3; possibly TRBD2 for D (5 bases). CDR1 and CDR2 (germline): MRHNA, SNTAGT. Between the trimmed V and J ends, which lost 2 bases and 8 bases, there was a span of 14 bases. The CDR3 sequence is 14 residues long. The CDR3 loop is CASSDDPSSGTQYF. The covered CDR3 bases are TGTGCCAGCAGTGACGACCCCTCCAGCGGTACG.

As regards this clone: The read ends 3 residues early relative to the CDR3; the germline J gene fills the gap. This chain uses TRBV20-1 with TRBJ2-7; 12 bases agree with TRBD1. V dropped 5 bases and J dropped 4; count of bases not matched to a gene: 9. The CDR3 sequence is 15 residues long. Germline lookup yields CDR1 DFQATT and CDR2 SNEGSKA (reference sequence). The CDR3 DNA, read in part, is TGCAGTGCTGGGGGTGGGGACAGGGGGCGGTACGAG. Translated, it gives CSAGGGDRGRYE. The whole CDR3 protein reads CSAGGGDRGRYEQYF.

The CDR3 bases that were read are TGTGCCAGCAGTTTGGCATATTCACCC. Its translation: CASSLAYSP. The full-length CDR3 reads as CASSLAYSPLHF. The chain recombines TRBV12-3 or TRBV12-4 with TRBJ1-6; D unresolved. Read coverage stops 3 residues before the CDR3 terminus; the germline J gene supplies the remainder. The V end lost 3 bases, the J end lost 8 bases, and 5 bases lay between the germline ends. The CDR3 is 12 amino acids.

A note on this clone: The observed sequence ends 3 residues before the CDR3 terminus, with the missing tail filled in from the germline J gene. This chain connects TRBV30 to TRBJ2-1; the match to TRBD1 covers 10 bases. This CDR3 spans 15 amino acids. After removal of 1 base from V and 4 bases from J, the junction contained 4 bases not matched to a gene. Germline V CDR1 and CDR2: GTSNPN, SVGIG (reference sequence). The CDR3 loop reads CAWSARDRGYNEQFF. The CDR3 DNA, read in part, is TGTGCCTGGAGTGCCCGGGACAGGGGTTACAATGAG.

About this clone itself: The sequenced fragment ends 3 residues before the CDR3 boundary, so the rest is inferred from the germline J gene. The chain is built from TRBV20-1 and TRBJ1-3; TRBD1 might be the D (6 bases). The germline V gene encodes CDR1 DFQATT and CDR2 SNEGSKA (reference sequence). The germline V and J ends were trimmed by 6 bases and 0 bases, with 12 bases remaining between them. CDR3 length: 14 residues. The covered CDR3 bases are TGCAGTGCCCCCGGACAGCGCTCTGGAAACACC. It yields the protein CSAPGQRSGNT. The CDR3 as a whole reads CSAPGQRSGNTIYF.